A selection of T cell receptor beta chains follows, all from one sample in a study of T cell responses to AZD1222 COVID-19 vaccine. Measured with immunoSEQ multiplex PCR; TCRdb has only the in-frame clones, and not every one. The table has 150,000 to 200,000 clones, around 88% seen once; the top ten hold approximately 7.7%. The material was peripheral blood, obtained on day 0 of AZD1222 vaccination. The receptors originated from an adult in good health. Both conserved end residues are part of each CDR3. D genes are given only for firm matches. Clone size appears in some rows only: once, few, many, or a class for an expanded clone.

size: -; J: TRBJ2-3; V: TRBV7-2; D: TRBD2; DNA: TGTGCCAGCAGCTTCGACTCTAGCGGGGGTACAGATACGCAGTATTTT; CDR3: CASSFDSSGGTDTQYF
size: -; J: TRBJ1-1; V: TRBV5-1; D: -; DNA: TGCGCCAGCAGCTTGACAGGAGCGAACACTGAAGCTTTCTTT; CDR3: CASSLTGANTEAFF
size: few; J: TRBJ2-7; V: TRBV6-5; D: TRBD2; DNA: TGTGCCAGCAAAGCTAGCGGCTACGAGCAGTACTTC; CDR3: CASKASGYEQYF
size: -; J: TRBJ2-7; V: TRBV28; D: -; DNA: TGTGCCAGCAGTTTATCCGGACCTGCCTACGAGCAGTACTTC; CDR3: CASSLSGPAYEQYF
size: -; J: TRBJ1-4; V: TRBV9; D: -; DNA: TGTGCCAGCAGCGTAGTGTCCGGTGAAAAATTGTTTTTT; CDR3: CASSVVSGEKLFF
size: -; J: TRBJ2-5; V: TRBV7-8; D: -; DNA: TGTGCCAGCAGCTTAGGACCGCTTGCGAAGACCCAGTACTTC; CDR3: CASSLGPLAKTQYF
size: few; J: TRBJ2-4; V: TRBV7-2; D: -; DNA: TGTGCCAGCATGCCCGGACAGCCTGTTACAATTCAGTACTTC; CDR3: CASMPGQPVTIQYF
size: -; J: TRBJ2-1; V: TRBV28; D: TRBD2; DNA: TGTGCCAGCAGCCTCCCCCAGGGACTAGCGGGGACCAATGAGCAGTTCTTC; CDR3: CASSLPQGLAGTNEQFF
size: once; J: TRBJ1-5; V: TRBV27; D: -; DNA: TGTGCCAGCAGTTTAGACGGATACAATCAGCCCCAGCATTTT; CDR3: CASSLDGYNQPQHF
size: -; J: TRBJ1-6; V: TRBV5-6; D: -; DNA: TGTGCCAGCAGCTTAAGGGGAGGCCAATCACCCCTCCACTTT; CDR3: CASSLRGGQSPLHF
size: -; J: TRBJ1-4; V: TRBV2; D: -; DNA: TGTGCCAGCAGTTCGGCAGTTGAAAAACTGTTTTTT; CDR3: CASSSAVEKLFF
size: -; J: TRBJ2-1; V: TRBV7-8; D: TRBD1; DNA: TGTGCCAGCAGCCCGCGGACAGGGAGTTACAATGAGCAGTTCTTC; CDR3: CASSPRTGSYNEQFF
size: few; J: TRBJ1-2; V: TRBV2; D: -; DNA: TGTGCCAGCAGTGAAGTGGCGGGTGGGAACTATGGCTACACCTTC; CDR3: CASSEVAGGNYGYTF
size: -; J: TRBJ1-1; V: TRBV7-2; D: -; DNA: TGTGCCAGCAGCTTAGCTAGGGGAAACACTGAAGCTTTCTTT; CDR3: CASSLARGNTEAFF
size: -; J: TRBJ1-1; V: TRBV7-8; D: -; DNA: TGTGCCAGCAGCTTAGGACGGGGGGCCACTGAAGCTTTCTTT; CDR3: CASSLGRGATEAFF
size: -; J: TRBJ1-3; V: TRBV7-9; D: -; DNA: TGTGCCAGCAGCCTGTCTAACTCTGGAAACACCATATATTTT; CDR3: CASSLSNSGNTIYF
size: -; J: TRBJ2-2; V: TRBV12-3/TRBV12-4; D: -; DNA: TGTGCCAGCAGCCCTGGGTGGGCCGGGGAGCTGTTTTTT; CDR3: CASSPGWAGELFF
size: -; J: TRBJ2-2; V: TRBV14; D: -; DNA: TGTGCCAGCAGCCAAGAGTTAGGCCACACCGGGGAGCTGTTTTTT; CDR3: CASSQELGHTGELFF
size: -; J: TRBJ2-7; V: TRBV18; D: -; DNA: TGTGCCAGCTCACCACGGACGGGGTCTGAGCAGTACTTC; CDR3: CASSPRTGSEQYF
size: -; J: TRBJ1-5; V: TRBV20-1; D: -; DNA: TGCAGTGCTAGTATTATGAGGGGAGGGAGCAATCAGCCCCAGCATTTT; CDR3: CSASIMRGGSNQPQHF
size: -; J: TRBJ1-2; V: TRBV10-3; D: -; DNA: TGTGCCATCAGTGAGTCGACGCAGAACTATGGCTACACCTTC; CDR3: CAISESTQNYGYTF
size: -; J: TRBJ1-5; V: TRBV6-5; D: TRBD1; DNA: TGTGCCAGCGGGAGGACAGGGCGTCAGCCCCAGCATTTT; CDR3: CASGRTGRQPQHF
size: -; J: TRBJ1-1; V: TRBV18; D: TRBD1; DNA: TGTGCCAGCTCACAGACAGGGACGACTGAAGCTTTCTTT; CDR3: CASSQTGTTEAFF
size: -; J: TRBJ2-7; V: TRBV15; D: -; DNA: TGTGCCACCAGCAGAGACCGGCAGGGGACCTCGTTAACCTACGAGCAGTACTTC; CDR3: CATSRDRQGTSLTYEQYF
size: -; J: TRBJ1-6; V: TRBV28; D: -; DNA: TGTGCCAGCATTACCGCGGGACAAAGTTCTTCACCCCTCCACTTT; CDR3: CASITAGQSSSPLHF
size: -; J: TRBJ1-1; V: TRBV7-3; D: -; DNA: TGTGCCAGCAGCCTTTCCGGACCCATGAACACTGAAGCTTTCTTT; CDR3: CASSLSGPMNTEAFF
size: -; J: TRBJ2-2; V: TRBV21-1; D: -; DNA: TGTGCCAGCAGCCTCAGGGTTGGGCGAACCGGGGAGCTGTTTTTT; CDR3: CASSLRVGRTGELFF
size: once; J: TRBJ1-4; V: TRBV30; D: -; DNA: TGTGCCTGGAGAGCAGGACAGAGGGACCGGAATGAAAAACTGTTTTTT; CDR3: CAWRAGQRDRNEKLFF
size: -; J: TRBJ1-1; V: TRBV20-1; D: -; DNA: TGCAGTGCTGGAGGACCCACTGAAGCTTTCTTT; CDR3: CSAGGPTEAFF
size: -; J: TRBJ1-2; V: TRBV3-1/TRBV3-2; D: -; DNA: TGTGCCAGCAGCCAAGGCAGGGATGGCTATGGCTACACCTTC; CDR3: CASSQGRDGYGYTF
size: -; J: TRBJ2-7; V: TRBV19; D: TRBD2; DNA: TGTGCCAGTAGTATCCTAGCGGGGGAAGGGGTAAACGAGCAGTACTTC; CDR3: CASSILAGEGVNEQYF
size: few; J: TRBJ1-2; V: TRBV6-5; D: -; DNA: TGTGCCAGCAGGTCACTTAACTATGGCTACACCTTC; CDR3: CASRSLNYGYTF
size: -; J: TRBJ1-1; V: TRBV30; D: -; DNA: TGTGCCTGGACTGCAGGAGCGAACACTGAAGCTTTCTTT; CDR3: CAWTAGANTEAFF
size: -; J: TRBJ2-6; V: TRBV27; D: -; DNA: TGTGCCAGCCGGACCTCCTCTGGGGCCAACGTCCTGACTTTC; CDR3: CASRTSSGANVLTF
size: -; J: TRBJ1-4; V: TRBV27; D: TRBD1; DNA: TGTGCCAGCAGTTCGACAGGGGCACCTAATGAAAAACTGTTTTTT; CDR3: CASSSTGAPNEKLFF
size: -; J: TRBJ1-1; V: TRBV19; D: TRBD1; DNA: TGTGCCAGTAGTATGGGACAGGGCGTGACTGAAGCTTTCTTT; CDR3: CASSMGQGVTEAFF
size: -; J: TRBJ1-5; V: TRBV4-1; D: -; DNA: TGCGCCAGCAGCCAACCTCCAGATTATAGCAATCAGCCCCAGCATTTT; CDR3: CASSQPPDYSNQPQHF
size: -; J: TRBJ2-2; V: TRBV30; D: TRBD2; DNA: TGTGCCTGGAACTCCCGACTAGCGGGGACCTCCGGGGAGCTGTTTTTT; CDR3: CAWNSRLAGTSGELFF
size: few; J: TRBJ1-5; V: TRBV9; D: -; DNA: TGTGCCAGCAGCGTAGGCAGCAATCAGCCCCAGCATTTT; CDR3: CASSVGSNQPQHF
size: few; J: TRBJ1-6; V: TRBV19; D: -; DNA: TGTGCCAGTAGTCGGTCAGGTAATTCACCCCTCCACTTT; CDR3: CASSRSGNSPLHF